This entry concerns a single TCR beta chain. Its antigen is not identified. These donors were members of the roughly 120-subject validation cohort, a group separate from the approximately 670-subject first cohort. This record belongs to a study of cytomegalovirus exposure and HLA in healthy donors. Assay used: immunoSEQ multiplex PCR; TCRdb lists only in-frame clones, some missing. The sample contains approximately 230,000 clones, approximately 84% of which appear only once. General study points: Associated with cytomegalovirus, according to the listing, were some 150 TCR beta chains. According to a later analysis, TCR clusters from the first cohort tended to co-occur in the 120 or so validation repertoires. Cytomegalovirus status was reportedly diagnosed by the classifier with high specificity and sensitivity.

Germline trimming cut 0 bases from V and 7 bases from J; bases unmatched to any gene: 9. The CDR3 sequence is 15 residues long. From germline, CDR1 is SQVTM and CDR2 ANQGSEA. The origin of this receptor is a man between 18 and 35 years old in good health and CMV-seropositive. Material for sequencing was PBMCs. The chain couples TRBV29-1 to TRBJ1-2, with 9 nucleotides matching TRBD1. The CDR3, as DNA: TGCAGCGTTGAAGATATAAGGACAGGGGCCTCTGGCTACACCTTC. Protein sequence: CSVEDIRTGASGYTF.